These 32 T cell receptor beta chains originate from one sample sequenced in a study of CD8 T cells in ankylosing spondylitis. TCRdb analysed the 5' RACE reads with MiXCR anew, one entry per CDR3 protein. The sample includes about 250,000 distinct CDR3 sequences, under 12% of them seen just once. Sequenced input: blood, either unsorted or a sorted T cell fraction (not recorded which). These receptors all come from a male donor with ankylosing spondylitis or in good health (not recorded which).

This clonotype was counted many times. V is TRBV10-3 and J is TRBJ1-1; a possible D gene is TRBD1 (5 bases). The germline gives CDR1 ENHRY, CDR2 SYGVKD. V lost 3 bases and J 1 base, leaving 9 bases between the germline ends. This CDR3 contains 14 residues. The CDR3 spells CAISDGGGNTEAFF. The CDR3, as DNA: TGTGCCATCAGTGACGGGGGGGGGAACACTGAAGCTTTCTTT.

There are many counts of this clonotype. The CDR3 region has the DNA TGCGCCAGCAGCACCCGGGACAGGGGGACTAATGAAAAACTGTTTTTT. Translated: CASSTRDRGTNEKLFF. This chain links TRBV5-1 with TRBJ1-4; 11 nucleotides agree with TRBD1. This CDR3 is built from 16 residues. From germline, CDR1 is SGHRS and CDR2 YFSETQ. V trimming: 4 bases; J trimming: 2 bases; junction bases outside the gene matches: 4. The whole variable domain, filled in from reference TRBV5-1 and TRBJ1-4, reads KAGVTQTPRYLIKTRGQQVTLSCSPISGHRSVSWYQQTPGQGLQFLFEYFSETQRNKGNFPGRFSGRQFSNSRSEMNVSTLELGDSALYLCASSTRDRGTNEKLFFGSGTQLSVL.

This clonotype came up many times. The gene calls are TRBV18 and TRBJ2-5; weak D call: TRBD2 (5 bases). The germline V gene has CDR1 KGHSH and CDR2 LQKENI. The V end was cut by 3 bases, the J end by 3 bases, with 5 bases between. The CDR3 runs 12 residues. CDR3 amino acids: CASSPREETQYF. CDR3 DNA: TGTGCCAGCTCACCGAGGGAAGAGACCCAGTACTTC.

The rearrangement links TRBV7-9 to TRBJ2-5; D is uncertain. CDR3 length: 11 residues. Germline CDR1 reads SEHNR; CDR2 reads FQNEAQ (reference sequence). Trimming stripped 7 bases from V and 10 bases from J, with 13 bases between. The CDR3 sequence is CASTWGLIQYF. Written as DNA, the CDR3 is TGTGCCAGCACCTGGGGTTTGATCCAGTACTTC.

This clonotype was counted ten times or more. The chain's CDR3 is CASSYASQRRETQYF. In nucleotides, the CDR3 is TGTGCCAGCAGTTACGCCAGCCAAAGACGCGAGACCCAGTACTTC. The rearrangement links TRBV6-5 to TRBJ2-5, with D uncertain. The CDR3 is 15 amino acids. Germline V gives CDR1 MNHEY, CDR2 SVGAGI. Trimming removed 2 bases from V and 5 bases from J, with 15 bases in between.

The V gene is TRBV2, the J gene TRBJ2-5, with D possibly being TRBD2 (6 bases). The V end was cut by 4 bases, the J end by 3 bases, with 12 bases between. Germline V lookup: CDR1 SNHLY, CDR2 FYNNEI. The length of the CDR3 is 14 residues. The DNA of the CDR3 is TGTGCCAGCAGTGTTTTCGGGGGAGAAGAGACCCAGTACTTC. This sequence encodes CASSVFGGEETQYF.

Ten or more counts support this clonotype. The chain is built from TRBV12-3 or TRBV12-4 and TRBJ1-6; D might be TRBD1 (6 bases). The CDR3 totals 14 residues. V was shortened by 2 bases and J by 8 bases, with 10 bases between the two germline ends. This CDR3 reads CASSLKGGDSPLHF. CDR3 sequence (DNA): TGTGCCAGCAGTTTAAAGGGGGGGGATTCACCCCTCCACTTT.

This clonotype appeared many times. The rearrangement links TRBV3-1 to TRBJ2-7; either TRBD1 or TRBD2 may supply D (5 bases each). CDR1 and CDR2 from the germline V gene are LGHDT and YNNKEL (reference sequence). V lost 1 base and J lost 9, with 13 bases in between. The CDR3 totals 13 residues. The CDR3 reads CASSQGGRRWQYF. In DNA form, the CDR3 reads TGTGCCAGCAGCCAAGGGGGCCGGAGGTGGCAGTACTTC.

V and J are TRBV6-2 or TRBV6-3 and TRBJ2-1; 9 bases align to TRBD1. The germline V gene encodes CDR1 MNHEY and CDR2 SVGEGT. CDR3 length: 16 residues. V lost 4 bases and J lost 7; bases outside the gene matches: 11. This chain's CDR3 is CASSLRPGQGVNEQFF. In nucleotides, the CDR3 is TGTGCCAGCAGTTTGCGTCCGGGACAGGGAGTTAATGAGCAGTTCTTC.

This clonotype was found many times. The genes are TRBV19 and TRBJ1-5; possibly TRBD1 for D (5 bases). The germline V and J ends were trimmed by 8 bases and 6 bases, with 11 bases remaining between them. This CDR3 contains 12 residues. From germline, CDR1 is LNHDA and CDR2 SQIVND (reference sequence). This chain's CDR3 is CASESRGQPQHF. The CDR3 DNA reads TGTGCCAGTGAGTCAAGGGGTCAGCCCCAGCATTTT.

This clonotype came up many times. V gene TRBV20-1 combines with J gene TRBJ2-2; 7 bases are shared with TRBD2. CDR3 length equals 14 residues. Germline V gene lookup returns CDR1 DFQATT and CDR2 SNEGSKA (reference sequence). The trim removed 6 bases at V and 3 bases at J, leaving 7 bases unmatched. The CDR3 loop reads CSAWGRVDTGELFF. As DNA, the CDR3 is TGCAGTGCCTGGGGGAGGGTGGACACCGGGGAGCTGTTTTTT.

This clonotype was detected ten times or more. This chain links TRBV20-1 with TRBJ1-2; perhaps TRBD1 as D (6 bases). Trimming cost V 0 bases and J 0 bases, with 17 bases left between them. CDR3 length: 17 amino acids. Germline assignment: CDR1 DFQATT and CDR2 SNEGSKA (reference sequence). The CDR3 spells CSARDRRGTQANYGYTF. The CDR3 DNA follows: TGCAGTGCTAGAGATCGGAGGGGGACACAAGCTAACTATGGCTACACCTTC.

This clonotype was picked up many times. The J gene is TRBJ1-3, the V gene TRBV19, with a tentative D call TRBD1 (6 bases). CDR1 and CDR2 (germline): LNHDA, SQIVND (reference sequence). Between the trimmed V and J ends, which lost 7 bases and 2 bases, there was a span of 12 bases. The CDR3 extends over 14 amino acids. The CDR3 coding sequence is TGTGCCAGTATTAGGGGGAGTGCTGGAAACACCATATATTTT. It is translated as CASIRGSAGNTIYF.

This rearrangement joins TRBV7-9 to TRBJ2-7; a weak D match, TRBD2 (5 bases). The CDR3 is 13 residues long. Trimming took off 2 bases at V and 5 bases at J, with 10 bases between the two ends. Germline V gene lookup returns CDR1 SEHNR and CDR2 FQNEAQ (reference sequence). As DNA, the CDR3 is TGTGCCAGCAGCTTACGGGGAAGGCACGAGCAGTACTTC. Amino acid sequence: CASSLRGRHEQYF. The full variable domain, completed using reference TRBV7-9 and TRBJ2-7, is DTGVSQNPRHKITKRGQNVTFRCDPISEHNRLYWYRQTLGQGPEFLTYFQNEAQLEKSRLLSDRFSAERPKGSFSTLEIQRTEQGDSAMYLCASSLRGRHEQYFGPGTRLTVT.

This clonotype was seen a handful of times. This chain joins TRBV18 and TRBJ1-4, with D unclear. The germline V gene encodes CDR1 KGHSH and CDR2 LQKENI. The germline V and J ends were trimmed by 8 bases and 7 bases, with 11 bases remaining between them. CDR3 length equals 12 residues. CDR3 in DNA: TGTGCCAGCCGGTATGGGCCTGAAAAACTGTTTTTT. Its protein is CASRYGPEKLFF.

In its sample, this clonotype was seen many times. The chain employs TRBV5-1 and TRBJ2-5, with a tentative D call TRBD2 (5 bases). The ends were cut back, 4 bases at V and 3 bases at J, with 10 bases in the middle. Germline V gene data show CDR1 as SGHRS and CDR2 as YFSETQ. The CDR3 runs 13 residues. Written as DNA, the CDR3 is TGCGCCAGCAGCCCGAGGGCTGAAGAGACCCAGTACTTC. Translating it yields CASSPRAEETQYF.

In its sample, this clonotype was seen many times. The CDR3 bases are TGTGCCAGCAGAAAAATTGGTGGGAGGACTAGCATAGACAATGAGCAGTTCTTC. This sequence encodes CASRKIGGRTSIDNEQFF. The chain is built from TRBV6-2 or TRBV6-3 and TRBJ2-1; 8 nucleotides match TRBD2. CDR1 and CDR2 from the germline V gene are MNHEY and SVGEGT. J was trimmed by 5 bases and V by 6 bases; bases with no gene match: 18. This CDR3 has 18 amino acids.

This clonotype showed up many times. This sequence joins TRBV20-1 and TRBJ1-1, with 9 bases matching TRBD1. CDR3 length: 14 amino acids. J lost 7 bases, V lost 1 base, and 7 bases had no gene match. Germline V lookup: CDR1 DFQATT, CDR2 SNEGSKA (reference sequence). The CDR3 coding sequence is TGCAGTGCTAGAGGGGGACAGGGAACCCTTGAAGCTTTCTTT. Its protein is CSARGGQGTLEAFF.

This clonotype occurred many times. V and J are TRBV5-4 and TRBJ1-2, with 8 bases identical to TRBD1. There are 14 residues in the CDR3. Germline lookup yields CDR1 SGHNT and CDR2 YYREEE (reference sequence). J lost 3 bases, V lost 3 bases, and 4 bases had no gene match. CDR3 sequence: CASSSAGGDYGYTF. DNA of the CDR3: TGTGCCAGCAGCTCGGCAGGGGGCGACTATGGCTACACCTTC.

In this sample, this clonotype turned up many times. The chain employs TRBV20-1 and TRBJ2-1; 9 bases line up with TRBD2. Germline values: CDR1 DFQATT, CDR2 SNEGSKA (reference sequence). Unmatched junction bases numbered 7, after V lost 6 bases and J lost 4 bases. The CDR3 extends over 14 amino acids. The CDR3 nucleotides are TGCAGTGCCAGACTAGCGGCATCATACAATGAGCAGTTCTTC. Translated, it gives CSARLAASYNEQFF.

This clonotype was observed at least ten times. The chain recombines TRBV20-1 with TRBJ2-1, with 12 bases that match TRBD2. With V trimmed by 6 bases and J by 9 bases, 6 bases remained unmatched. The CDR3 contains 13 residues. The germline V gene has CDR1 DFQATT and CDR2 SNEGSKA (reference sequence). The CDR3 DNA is TGCAGTGCACCGGGACTAGCGGGTGGTGAGCAGTTCTTC. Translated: CSAPGLAGGEQFF.

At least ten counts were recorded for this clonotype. The DNA of the CDR3 is TGTGCCAGCAGCCAGATCAATCAGCCCCAGCATTTT. Amino acids: CASSQINQPQHF. The chain carries TRBV27 and TRBJ1-5; unclear D gene. Germline V gives CDR1 MNHEY, CDR2 SMNVEV (reference sequence). V was cut by 6 bases and J by 3 bases, with 6 bases left in between. The CDR3 contains 12 residues.

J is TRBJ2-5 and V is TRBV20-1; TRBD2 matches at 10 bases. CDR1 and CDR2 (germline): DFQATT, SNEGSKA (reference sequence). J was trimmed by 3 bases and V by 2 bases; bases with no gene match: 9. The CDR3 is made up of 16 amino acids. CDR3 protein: CSARTLAGDFKETQYF. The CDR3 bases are TGCAGTGCTAGAACCCTAGCGGGAGATTTCAAAGAGACCCAGTACTTC.

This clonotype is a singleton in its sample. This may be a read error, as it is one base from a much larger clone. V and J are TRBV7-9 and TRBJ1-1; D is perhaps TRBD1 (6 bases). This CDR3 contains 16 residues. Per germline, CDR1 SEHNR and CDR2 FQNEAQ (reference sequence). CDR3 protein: CTSSPAGGRANTEAFF. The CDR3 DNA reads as TGTACCAGCAGCCCGGCCGGGGGCAGGGCGAACACTGAAGCTTTCTTT.

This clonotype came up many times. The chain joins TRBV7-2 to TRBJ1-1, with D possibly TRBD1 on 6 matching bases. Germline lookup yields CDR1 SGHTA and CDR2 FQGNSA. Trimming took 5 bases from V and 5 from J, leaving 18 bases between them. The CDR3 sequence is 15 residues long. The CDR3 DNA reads TGTGCCAGCAGCCTCGGGCCCCGAGGGGGAACTGAAGCTTTCTTT. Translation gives CASSLGPRGGTEAFF.

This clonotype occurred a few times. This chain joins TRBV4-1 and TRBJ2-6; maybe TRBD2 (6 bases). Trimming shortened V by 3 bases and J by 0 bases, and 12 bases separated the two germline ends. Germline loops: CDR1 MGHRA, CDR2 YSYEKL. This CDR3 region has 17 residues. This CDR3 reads CASSQGLPISGANVLTF. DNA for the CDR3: TGCGCCAGCAGCCAGGGACTGCCTATCTCTGGGGCCAACGTCCTGACTTTC.

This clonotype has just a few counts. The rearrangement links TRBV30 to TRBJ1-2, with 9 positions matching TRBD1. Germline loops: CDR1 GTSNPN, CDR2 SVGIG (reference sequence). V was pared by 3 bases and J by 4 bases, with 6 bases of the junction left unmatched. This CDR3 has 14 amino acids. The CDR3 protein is CAWRATGGSYGYTF. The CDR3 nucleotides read TGTGCCTGGAGAGCCACAGGGGGCAGCTATGGCTACACCTTC.

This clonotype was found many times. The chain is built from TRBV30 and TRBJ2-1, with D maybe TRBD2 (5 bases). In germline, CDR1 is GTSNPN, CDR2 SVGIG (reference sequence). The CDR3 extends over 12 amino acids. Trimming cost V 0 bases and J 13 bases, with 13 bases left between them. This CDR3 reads CAWSVSPGLQFF. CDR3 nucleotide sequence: TGTGCCTGGAGTGTATCCCCGGGGTTACAGTTCTTC.

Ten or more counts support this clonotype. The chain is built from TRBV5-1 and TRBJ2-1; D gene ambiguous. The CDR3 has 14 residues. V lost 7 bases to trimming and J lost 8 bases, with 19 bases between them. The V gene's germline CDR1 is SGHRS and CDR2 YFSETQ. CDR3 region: CASGVKGYLDEQFF. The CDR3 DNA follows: TGCGCCAGCGGGGTAAAGGGTTATTTGGATGAGCAGTTCTTC. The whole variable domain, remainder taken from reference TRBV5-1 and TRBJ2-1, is KAGVTQTPRYLIKTRGQQVTLSCSPISGHRSVSWYQQTPGQGLQFLFEYFSETQRNKGNFPGRFSGRQFSNSRSEMNVSTLELGDSALYLCASGVKGYLDEQFFGPGTRLTVL.

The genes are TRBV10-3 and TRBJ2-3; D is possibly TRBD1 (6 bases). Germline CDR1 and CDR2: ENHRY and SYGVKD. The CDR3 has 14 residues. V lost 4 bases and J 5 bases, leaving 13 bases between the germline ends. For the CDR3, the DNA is TGTGCCATCAGTGCCGGCAGGGGACAAGATACGCAGTATTTT. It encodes CAISAGRGQDTQYF.

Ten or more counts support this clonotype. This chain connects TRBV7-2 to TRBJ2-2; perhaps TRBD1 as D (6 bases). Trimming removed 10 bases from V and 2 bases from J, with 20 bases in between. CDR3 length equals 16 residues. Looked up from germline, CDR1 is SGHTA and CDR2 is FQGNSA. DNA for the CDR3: TGTGCCACCACGAGACAGGCCACACCCAACACCGGGGAGCTGTTTTTT. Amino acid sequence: CATTRQATPNTGELFF.

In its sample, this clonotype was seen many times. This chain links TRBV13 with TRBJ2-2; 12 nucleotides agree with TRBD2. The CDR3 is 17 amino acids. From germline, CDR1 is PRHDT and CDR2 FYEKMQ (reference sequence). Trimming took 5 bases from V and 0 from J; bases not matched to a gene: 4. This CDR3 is CASSKLAGGSNTGELFF. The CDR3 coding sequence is TGTGCCAGCAGCAAACTAGCGGGGGGCTCGAACACCGGGGAGCTGTTTTTT.